Sequencing of this T cell receptor beta chain was carried out in a study of long-term antiretroviral therapy in people with HIV. Study information: Collection of the earliest samples took place about a decade ahead of the 2015 immediate-ART recommendation. Study-wide results and limits: Collection spanned 2004 to 2017; ART regimens may be less effective than current ones.

Of note for this clone: As yet, its antigen is unknown.

From each donor, at least one pre-ART PBMC sample and at least two post-ART PBMC samples were obtained. This was the immunoSEQ v3.0 assay at survey level. The assay was immunoSEQ multiplex PCR, and TCRdb's table has in-frame clones only and misses some. The profile shows approximately 17,000 clones, roughly 80% of them singletons. Material: unsorted PBMCs, obtained 0.6 years after starting antiretroviral therapy. This TCR was recovered from a woman under 30 with HIV.

CDR3 sequence (DNA): TGTGCCAGCAGCCACAACCAGGGGAATGAAAAACTGTTTTTT. This encodes CASSHNQGNEKLFF. The J gene is TRBJ1-4, the V gene TRBV11-2, with a weak D call TRBD1 (6 bases). Germline CDR1 is SGHAT and CDR2 is FQNNGV. The CDR3 consists of 14 residues. The V and J ends lost 5 bases and 5 bases respectively, with 12 bases between them.